This TCR beta chain stems from a study of T-cell memory formation after mild COVID-19. To note about this clonotype: Its specificity is unknown.

Study-wide points: Pre-infection memory held some responding clones, suggesting pre-existing cross-reactive T cells responded. The study found balanced CD4/CD8 in clones contracting day 15 to 85 and a CD4+ lean in later expanders.

The V end was cut by 3 bases, the J end by 4 bases, with 8 bases between. The CDR3 has 13 amino acids. Germline CDR1 SGHDN, CDR2 FVKESK. TCRdb re-derived calls from the 5' RACE reads in MiXCR, one entry per CDR3 protein. The sample shows around 200,000 distinct CDR3 sequences, roughly a tenth of them seen only once. The clonotype comes from a man between 18 and 29 years old who had mild COVID-19 (a few samples of this study predate the infection). Cell type and time point are not known. Sample: PBMCs or a T cell subset sorted from them (not recorded which). The chain links TRBV14 to TRBJ2-3; D uncertain. Here the CDR3 reads CASSQNPADTQYF. For the CDR3, the DNA is TGTGCCAGCAGCCAGAACCCAGCAGATACGCAGTATTTT.